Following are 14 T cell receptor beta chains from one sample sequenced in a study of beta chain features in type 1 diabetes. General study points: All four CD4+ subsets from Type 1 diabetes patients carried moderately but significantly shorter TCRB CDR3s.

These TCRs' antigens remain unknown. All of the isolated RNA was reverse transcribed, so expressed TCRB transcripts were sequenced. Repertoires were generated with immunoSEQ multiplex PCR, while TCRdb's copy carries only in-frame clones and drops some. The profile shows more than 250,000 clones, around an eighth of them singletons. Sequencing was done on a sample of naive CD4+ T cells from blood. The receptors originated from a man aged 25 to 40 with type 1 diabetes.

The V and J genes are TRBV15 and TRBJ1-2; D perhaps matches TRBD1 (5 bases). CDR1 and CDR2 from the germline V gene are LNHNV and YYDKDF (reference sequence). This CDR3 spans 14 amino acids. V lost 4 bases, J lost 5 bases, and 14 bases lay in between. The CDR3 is CATSNGRAAYGYTF. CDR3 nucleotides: TGTGCCACCAGCAATGGCAGGGCCGCGTATGGCTACACCTTC. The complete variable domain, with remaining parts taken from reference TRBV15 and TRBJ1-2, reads DAMVIQNPRYQVTQFGKPVTLSCSQTLNHNVMYWYQQKSSQAPKLLFHYYDKDFNNEADTPDNFQSRRPNTSFCFLDIRSPGLGDTAMYLCATSNGRAAYGYTFGSGTRLTVV.

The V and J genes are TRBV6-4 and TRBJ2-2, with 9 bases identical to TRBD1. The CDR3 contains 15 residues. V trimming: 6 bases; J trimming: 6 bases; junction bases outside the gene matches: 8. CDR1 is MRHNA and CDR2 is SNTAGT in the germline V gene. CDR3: CASRIGQGTAGELFF. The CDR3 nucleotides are TGTGCCAGCAGAATCGGACAGGGGACTGCCGGGGAGCTGTTTTTT.

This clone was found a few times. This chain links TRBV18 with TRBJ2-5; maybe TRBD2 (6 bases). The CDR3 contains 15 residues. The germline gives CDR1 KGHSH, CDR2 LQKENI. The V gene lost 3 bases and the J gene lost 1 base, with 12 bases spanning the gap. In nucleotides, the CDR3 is TGTGCCAGCTCACCCTTCGGGAGCGGCCAAGAGACCCAGTACTTC. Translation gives CASSPFGSGQETQYF.

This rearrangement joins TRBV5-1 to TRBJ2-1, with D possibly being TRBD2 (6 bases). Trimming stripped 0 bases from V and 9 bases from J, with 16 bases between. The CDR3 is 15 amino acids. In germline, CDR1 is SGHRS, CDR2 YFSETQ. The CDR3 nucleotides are TGCGCCAGCAGCTTGGCCCCAGGGACTGGAAGTGAGCAGTTCTTC. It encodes CASSLAPGTGSEQFF.

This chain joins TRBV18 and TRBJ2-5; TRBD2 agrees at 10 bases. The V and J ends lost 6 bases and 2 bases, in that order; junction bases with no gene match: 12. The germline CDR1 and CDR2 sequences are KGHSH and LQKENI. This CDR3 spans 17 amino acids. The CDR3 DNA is TGTGCCAGCTCCCCTCGGAGCGGGAGGGCCCTGCAAGAGACCCAGTACTTC. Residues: CASSPRSGRALQETQYF.

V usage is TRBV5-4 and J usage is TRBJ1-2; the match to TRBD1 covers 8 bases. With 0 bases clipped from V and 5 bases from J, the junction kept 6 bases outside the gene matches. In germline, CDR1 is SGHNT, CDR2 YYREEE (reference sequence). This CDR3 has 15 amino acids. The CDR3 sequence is CASSLGTGTQYGYTF. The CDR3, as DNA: TGTGCCAGCAGCTTGGGGACAGGGACCCAGTATGGCTACACCTTC.

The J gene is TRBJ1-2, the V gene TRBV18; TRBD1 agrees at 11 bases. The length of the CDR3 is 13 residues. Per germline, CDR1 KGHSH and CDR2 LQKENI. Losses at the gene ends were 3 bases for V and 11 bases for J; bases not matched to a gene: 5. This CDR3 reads CASSPVDRGQYTF. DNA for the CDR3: TGTGCCAGCTCACCTGTGGACAGGGGGCAATACACCTTC.

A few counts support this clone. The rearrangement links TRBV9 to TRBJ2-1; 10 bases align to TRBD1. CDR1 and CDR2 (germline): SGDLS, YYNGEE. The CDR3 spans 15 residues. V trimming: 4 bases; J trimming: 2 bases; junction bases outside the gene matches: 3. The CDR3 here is CASSSGTGAYNEQFF. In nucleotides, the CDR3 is TGTGCCAGCAGCTCCGGGACAGGGGCCTACAATGAGCAGTTCTTC. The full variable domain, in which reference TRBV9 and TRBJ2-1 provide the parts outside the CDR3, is DSGVTQTPKHLITATGQRVTLRCSPRSGDLSVYWYQQSLDQGLQFLIQYYNGEERAKGNILERFSAQQFPDLHSELNLSSLELGDSALYFCASSSGTGAYNEQFFGPGTRLTVL.

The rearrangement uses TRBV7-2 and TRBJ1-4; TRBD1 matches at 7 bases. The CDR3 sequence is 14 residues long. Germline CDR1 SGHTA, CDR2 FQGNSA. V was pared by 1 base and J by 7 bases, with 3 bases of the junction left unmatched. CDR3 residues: CASSLEGAGEKLFF. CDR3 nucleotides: TGTGCCAGCAGCTTAGAGGGGGCGGGTGAAAAACTGTTTTTT.

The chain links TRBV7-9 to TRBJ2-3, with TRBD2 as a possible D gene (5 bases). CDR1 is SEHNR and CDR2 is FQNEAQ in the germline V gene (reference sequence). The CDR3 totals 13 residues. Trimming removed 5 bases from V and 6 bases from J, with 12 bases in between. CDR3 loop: CASSAGGGDTQYF. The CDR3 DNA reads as TGTGCCAGCAGCGCGGGTGGCGGGGATACGCAGTATTTT.

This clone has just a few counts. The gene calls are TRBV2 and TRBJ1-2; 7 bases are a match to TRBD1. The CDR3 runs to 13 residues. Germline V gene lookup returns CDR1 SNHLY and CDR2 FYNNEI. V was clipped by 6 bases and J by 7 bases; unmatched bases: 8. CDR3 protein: CASRTGSVGGYTF. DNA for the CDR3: TGTGCCAGCAGGACAGGGTCTGTCGGTGGCTACACCTTC.

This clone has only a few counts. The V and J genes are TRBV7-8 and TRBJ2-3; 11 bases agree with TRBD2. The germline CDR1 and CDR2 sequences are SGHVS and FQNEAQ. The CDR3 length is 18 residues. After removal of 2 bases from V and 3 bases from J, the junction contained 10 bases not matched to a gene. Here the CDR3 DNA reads TGTGCCAGCAGCTTATTCCCCGTCCTAGCGGGAGGAACAGATACGCAGTATTTT. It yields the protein CASSLFPVLAGGTDTQYF.

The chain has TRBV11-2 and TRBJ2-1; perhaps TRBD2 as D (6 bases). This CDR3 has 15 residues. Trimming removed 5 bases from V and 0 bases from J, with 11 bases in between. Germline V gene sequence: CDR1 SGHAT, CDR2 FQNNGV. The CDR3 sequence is CASSPTSYSYNEQFF. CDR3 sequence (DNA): TGTGCCAGCAGCCCCACTAGCTACTCCTACAATGAGCAGTTCTTC.

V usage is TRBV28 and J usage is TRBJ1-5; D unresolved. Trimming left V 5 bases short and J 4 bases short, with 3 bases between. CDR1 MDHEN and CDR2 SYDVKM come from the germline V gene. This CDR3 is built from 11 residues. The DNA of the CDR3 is TGTGCCAGCAGTCGGAATCAGCCCCAGCATTTT. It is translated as CASSRNQPQHF.